The source of this T cell receptor (beta chain) is a study of cytomegalovirus exposure and HLA in healthy donors. Germline V CDR1 and CDR2: MGHRA, YSYEKL. The CDR3 loop spans 18 amino acids. V lost 1 base, J lost 2 bases, and 11 bases stayed unmatched. PCR was performed using 60 Vbeta and 13 Jbeta primers. Repertoires were generated with immunoSEQ multiplex PCR, while TCRdb's copy carries only in-frame clones and drops some. The sample records about 60,000 clones, approximately 80% being singletons. This sequence was found in a male donor in good health and CMV-seronegative. The V and J genes are TRBV4-1 and TRBJ2-5, with 9 bases lining up with TRBD2. Sequenced sample: PBMCs. CDR3 residues: CASSQVPGAGGGQETQYF. Here the CDR3 DNA reads TGCGCCAGCAGCCAAGTTCCCGGGGCGGGGGGGGGACAAGAGACCCAGTACTTC.